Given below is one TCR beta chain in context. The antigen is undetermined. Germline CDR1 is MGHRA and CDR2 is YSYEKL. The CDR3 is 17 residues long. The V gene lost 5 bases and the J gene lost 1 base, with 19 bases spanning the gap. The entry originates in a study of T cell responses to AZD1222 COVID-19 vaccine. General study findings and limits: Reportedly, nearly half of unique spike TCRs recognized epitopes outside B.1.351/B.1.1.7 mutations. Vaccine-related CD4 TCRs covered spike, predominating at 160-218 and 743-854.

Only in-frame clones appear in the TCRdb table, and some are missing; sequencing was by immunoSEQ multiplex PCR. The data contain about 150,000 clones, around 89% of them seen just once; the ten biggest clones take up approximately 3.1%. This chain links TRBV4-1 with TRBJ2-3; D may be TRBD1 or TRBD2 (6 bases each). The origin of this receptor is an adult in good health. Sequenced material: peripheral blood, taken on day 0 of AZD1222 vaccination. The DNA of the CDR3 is TGCGCCAGCAGCTATTGGGGGCGGGACTCTGGCACAGATACGCAGTATTTT. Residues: CASSYWGRDSGTDTQYF.